This entry features one T cell receptor (beta chain) sequence. Its antigen is still unknown. The template used for profiling TCR beta VDJ and CDR3 was genomic DNA. Each CDR3 protein gets one entry after TCRdb re-called the reads with MiXCR. The sample contains about 180,000 distinct CDR3 sequences, 48% of which appear only once. These data come from a study of CD8+CD57+ T cells in acquired aplastic anemia. At the level of the study: Sorted CD4+ and CD8+ cells gave a mean 3.2 ug DNA, range roughly 0.18 to 30 ug. Findings and limits, study-wide: Patients and controls shared about 30 CD8+ CDR3 sequences. In CD8+ cells, Simpson's diversity showed no significant difference between patients and controls.

V dropped 7 bases and J dropped 5; count of bases not matched to a gene: 6. The CDR3 consists of 13 residues. Germline CDR1 LNHDA, CDR2 SQIVND (reference sequence). Patients chosen for sequencing had shown CD8+CD57+ cell expansion by flow cytometry. Patients were untreated when blood was sampled. This clonotype was sampled from a human donor with aplastic anemia. This chain uses TRBV19 with TRBJ2-5; 8 positions match TRBD2. Source material: sorted CD4+, CD8+, or CD8+CD57+ T cells (not recorded which) from PBMCs. As DNA, the CDR3 is TGTGCCAGTAAAGGTGCGGGAGGTGAGACCCAGTACTTC. It codes for CASKGAGGETQYF. The full variable domain, rest sourced from reference TRBV19 and TRBJ2-5, is DGGITQSPKYLFRKEGQNVTLSCEQNLNHDAMYWYRQDPGQGLRLIYYSQIVNDFQKGDIAEGYSVSREKKESFPLTVTSAQKNPTAFYLCASKGAGGETQYFGPGTRLLVL.